The rows below give T cell receptor beta chains drawn from one sample of a study of blood T cell repertoires in COVID-19. The repertoire was sequenced with immunoSEQ multiplex PCR; TCRdb's copy has only in-frame clones and lacks some. The sample carries 55,000 to 80,000 clones, around 83% recorded once. Sequencing input: peripheral blood. The receptors here all came from a human donor in a cohort sampled during active COVID-19. Both conserved end residues are trimmed from each CDR3. The order of the fields is J gene, D gene, V gene, CDR3 protein. The D gene is left open where the match is weak.

j_gene: TRBJ2-2
d_gene: TRBD1
v_gene: TRBV29-1
CDR3aa: SVRDRVKENTGELF

j_gene: TRBJ2-1
d_gene: .
v_gene: TRBV29-1
CDR3aa: SVVRTSNEQF

j_gene: TRBJ2-2
d_gene: .
v_gene: TRBV2
CDR3aa: ASSPDLTDTGELF

j_gene: TRBJ1-2
d_gene: .
v_gene: TRBV7-9
CDR3aa: ASSLDRAAGGYT

j_gene: TRBJ2-7
d_gene: .
v_gene: TRBV5-1
CDR3aa: ASSLAGGLSSSISYEQY

j_gene: TRBJ2-6
d_gene: TRBD2
v_gene: TRBV19
CDR3aa: ASKGGGSGANVLT

j_gene: TRBJ1-1
d_gene: .
v_gene: TRBV5-1
CDR3aa: ASSREGRTEAF

j_gene: TRBJ1-2
d_gene: TRBD1
v_gene: TRBV19
CDR3aa: ASSLHGTGGYGYT

j_gene: TRBJ1-2
d_gene: TRBD1
v_gene: TRBV19
CDR3aa: ASSPPLTGENGYT

j_gene: TRBJ2-1
d_gene: .
v_gene: TRBV7-8
CDR3aa: ASSPSPHSYNEQF

j_gene: TRBJ2-2
d_gene: TRBD1
v_gene: TRBV7-7
CDR3aa: ASGGQGGELF

j_gene: TRBJ2-5
d_gene: TRBD2
v_gene: TRBV7-9
CDR3aa: ASSLGLAGGTETQY

j_gene: TRBJ1-2
d_gene: .
v_gene: TRBV18
CDR3aa: ASSPEAPRLYGYT

j_gene: TRBJ2-1
d_gene: .
v_gene: TRBV6-2/TRBV6-3
CDR3aa: ASSYTRGYNEQF

j_gene: TRBJ2-7
d_gene: TRBD1
v_gene: TRBV6-5
CDR3aa: ASTSRGQGVYEQY

j_gene: TRBJ2-1
d_gene: .
v_gene: TRBV5-6
CDR3aa: ASSFRSGGNEQF

j_gene: TRBJ2-5
d_gene: TRBD2
v_gene: TRBV5-1
CDR3aa: ASSSAGAIQETQY

j_gene: TRBJ2-7
d_gene: TRBD2
v_gene: TRBV14
CDR3aa: ASSLYSGGQY

j_gene: TRBJ1-1
d_gene: .
v_gene: TRBV6-5
CDR3aa: AARTANTEAF

j_gene: TRBJ2-3
d_gene: TRBD2
v_gene: TRBV6-6
CDR3aa: AGGSGDRDTQY

j_gene: TRBJ2-1
d_gene: TRBD1
v_gene: TRBV19
CDR3aa: ASSLPGDRYNEQF

j_gene: TRBJ1-1
d_gene: TRBD1
v_gene: TRBV2
CDR3aa: ASTYGTGNTEAF

j_gene: TRBJ1-4
d_gene: TRBD1
v_gene: TRBV28
CDR3aa: ASSLADRVKLF

j_gene: TRBJ2-1
d_gene: TRBD2
v_gene: TRBV10-3
CDR3aa: AIGGGLAGGVAYNEQF

j_gene: TRBJ1-1
d_gene: .
v_gene: TRBV6-5
CDR3aa: ASSYAQGKTEAF

j_gene: TRBJ1-4
d_gene: .
v_gene: TRBV7-9
CDR3aa: ASSRDLGGEKLF

j_gene: TRBJ2-1
d_gene: TRBD2
v_gene: TRBV2
CDR3aa: ASSELGLAGDNEQF

j_gene: TRBJ2-3
d_gene: .
v_gene: TRBV5-1
CDR3aa: ASSLGQGGDTQY

j_gene: TRBJ2-3
d_gene: .
v_gene: TRBV19
CDR3aa: ATGAGSLPDTQY

j_gene: TRBJ1-6
d_gene: .
v_gene: TRBV4-2
CDR3aa: ASSQGVARNSPLH

j_gene: TRBJ2-3
d_gene: .
v_gene: TRBV5-1
CDR3aa: ASSSGGARGTQY

j_gene: TRBJ2-3
d_gene: TRBD1
v_gene: TRBV7-6
CDR3aa: ASRDSATDTQY

j_gene: TRBJ1-6
d_gene: .
v_gene: TRBV28
CDR3aa: ASRKWGGRESPLH